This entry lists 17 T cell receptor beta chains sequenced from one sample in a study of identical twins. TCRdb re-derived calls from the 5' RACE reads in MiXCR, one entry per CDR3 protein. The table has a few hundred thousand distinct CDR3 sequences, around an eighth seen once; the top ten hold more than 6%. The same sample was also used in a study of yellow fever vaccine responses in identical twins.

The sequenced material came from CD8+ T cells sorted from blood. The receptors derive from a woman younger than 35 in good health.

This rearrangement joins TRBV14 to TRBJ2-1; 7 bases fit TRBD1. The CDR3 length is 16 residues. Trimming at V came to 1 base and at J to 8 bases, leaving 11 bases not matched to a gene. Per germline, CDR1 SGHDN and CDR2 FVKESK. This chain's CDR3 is CASSQGVTGLLDEQFF. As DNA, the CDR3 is TGTGCCAGCAGCCAAGGGGTGACAGGGCTGTTGGATGAGCAGTTCTTC.

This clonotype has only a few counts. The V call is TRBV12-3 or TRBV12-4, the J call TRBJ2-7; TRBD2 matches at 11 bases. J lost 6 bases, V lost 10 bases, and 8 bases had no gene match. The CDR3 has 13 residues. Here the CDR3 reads CATRLAGSSEQYF. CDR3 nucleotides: TGTGCCACCCGACTAGCGGGAAGTTCCGAGCAGTACTTC.

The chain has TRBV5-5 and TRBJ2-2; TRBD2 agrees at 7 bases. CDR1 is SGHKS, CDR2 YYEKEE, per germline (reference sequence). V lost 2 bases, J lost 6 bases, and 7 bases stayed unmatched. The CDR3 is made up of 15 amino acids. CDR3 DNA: TGTGCCAGCAGCTTCACGTGGGAGGGCCCCGGGGAGCTGTTTTTT. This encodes CASSFTWEGPGELFF. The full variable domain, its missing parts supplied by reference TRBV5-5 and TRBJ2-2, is DAGVTQSPTHLIKTRGQQVTLRCSPISGHKSVSWYQQVLGQGPQFIFQYYEKEERGRGNFPDRFSARQFPNYSSELNVNALLLGDSALYLCASSFTWEGPGELFFGEGSRLTVL.

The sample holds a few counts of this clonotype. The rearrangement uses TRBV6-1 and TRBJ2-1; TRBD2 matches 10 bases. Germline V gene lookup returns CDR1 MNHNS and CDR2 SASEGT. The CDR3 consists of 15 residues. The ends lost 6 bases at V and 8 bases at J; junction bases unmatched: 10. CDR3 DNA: TGTGCCAGCAGCGGCCCAGCGGGAGGGATCGATGAGCAGTTCTTC. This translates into CASSGPAGGIDEQFF.

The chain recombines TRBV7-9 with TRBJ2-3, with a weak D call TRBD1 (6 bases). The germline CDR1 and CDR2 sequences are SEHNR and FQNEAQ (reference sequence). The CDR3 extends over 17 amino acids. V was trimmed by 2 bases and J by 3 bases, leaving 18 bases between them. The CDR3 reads CASSLSAQGKGTDTQYF. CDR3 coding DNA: TGTGCCAGCAGCTTATCCGCCCAGGGGAAGGGGACAGATACGCAGTATTTT. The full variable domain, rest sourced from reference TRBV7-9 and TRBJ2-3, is DTGVSQNPRHKITKRGQNVTFRCDPISEHNRLYWYRQTLGQGPEFLTYFQNEAQLEKSRLLSDRFSAERPKGSFSTLEIQRTEQGDSAMYLCASSLSAQGKGTDTQYFGPGTRLTVL.

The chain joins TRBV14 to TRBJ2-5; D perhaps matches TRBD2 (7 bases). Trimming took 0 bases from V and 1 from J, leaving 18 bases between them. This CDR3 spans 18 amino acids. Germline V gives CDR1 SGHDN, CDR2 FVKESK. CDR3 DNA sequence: TGTGCCAGCAGCCAAGAGGGGGGGCTCCCAAAATTCCAAGAGACCCAGTACTTC. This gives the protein CASSQEGGLPKFQETQYF.

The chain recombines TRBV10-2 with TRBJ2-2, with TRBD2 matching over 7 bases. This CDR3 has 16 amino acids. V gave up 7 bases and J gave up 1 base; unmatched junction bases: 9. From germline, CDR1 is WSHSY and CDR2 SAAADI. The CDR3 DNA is TGCGCCAGCATAGTAGCGGGTGATATGAACACCGGGGAGCTGTTTTTT. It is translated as CASIVAGDMNTGELFF.

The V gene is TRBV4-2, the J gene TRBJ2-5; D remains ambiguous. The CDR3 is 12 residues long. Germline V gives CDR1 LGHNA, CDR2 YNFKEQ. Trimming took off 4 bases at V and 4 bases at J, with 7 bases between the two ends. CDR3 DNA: TGTGCCAGCAGCCGTCCCTCAGAGACCCAGTACTTC. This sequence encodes CASSRPSETQYF.

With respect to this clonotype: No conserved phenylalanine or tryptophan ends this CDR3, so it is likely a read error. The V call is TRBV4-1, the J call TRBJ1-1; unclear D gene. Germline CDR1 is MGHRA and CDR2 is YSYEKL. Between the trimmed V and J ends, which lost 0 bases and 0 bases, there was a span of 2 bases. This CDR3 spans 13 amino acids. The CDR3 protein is CASSQEMNTEAFL. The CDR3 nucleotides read TGCGCCAGCAGCCAAGAGATGAACACTGAAGCTTTCCTT.

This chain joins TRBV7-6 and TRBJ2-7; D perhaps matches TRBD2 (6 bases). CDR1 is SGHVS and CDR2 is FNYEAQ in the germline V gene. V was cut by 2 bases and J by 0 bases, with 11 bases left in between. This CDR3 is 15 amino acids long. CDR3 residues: CASSLRSGASYEQYF. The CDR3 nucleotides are TGTGCCAGCAGCTTAAGGTCGGGAGCCTCCTACGAGCAGTACTTC.

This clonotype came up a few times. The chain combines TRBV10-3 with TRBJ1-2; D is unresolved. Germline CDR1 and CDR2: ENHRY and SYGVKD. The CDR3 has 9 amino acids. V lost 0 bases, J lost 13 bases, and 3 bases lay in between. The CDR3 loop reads CAISESGTF. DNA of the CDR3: TGTGCCATCAGTGAGTCTGGCACCTTC.

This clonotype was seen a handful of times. The DNA of the CDR3 is TGCAGCGGTCAGGGACCGCATGAGTACGAGCAGTACTTC. It codes for CSGQGPHEYEQYF. V is TRBV29-1 and J is TRBJ2-7, with D perhaps TRBD1 or TRBD2 (5 bases each). V dropped 7 bases and J dropped 4 bases, with 17 bases sitting between them. Per the germline V gene, CDR1 is SQVTM and CDR2 is ANQGSEA. The CDR3 length is 13 residues.

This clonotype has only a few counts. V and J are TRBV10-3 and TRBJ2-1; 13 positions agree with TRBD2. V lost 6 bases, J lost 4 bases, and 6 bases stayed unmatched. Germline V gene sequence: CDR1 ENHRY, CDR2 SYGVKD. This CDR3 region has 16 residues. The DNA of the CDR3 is TGTGCCATCAGGGGGGGGACTAGCGGGGATTACAATGAGCAGTTCTTC. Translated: CAIRGGTSGDYNEQFF.

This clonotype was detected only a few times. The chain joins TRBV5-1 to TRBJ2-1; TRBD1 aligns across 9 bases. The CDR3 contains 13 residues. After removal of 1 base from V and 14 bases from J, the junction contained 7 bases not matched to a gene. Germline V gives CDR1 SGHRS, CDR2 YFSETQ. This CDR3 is CASSLLGQGPEFF. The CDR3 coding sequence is TGCGCCAGCAGCTTGTTGGGACAGGGCCCAGAGTTCTTC.

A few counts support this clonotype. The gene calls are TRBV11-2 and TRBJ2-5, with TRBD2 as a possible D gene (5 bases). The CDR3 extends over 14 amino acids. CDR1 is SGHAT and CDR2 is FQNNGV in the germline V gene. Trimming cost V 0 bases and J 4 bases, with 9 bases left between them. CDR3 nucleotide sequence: TGTGCCAGCAGCTTAGAGGCAAGCGGAGAGACCCAGTACTTC. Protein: CASSLEASGETQYF.

The CDR3 coding sequence is TGTGCCAGCGGGTTCGGGCCGGGACAGGCCCCAGATACGCAGTATTTT. Its protein is CASGFGPGQAPDTQYF. The chain has TRBV12-3 or TRBV12-4 and TRBJ2-3; 8 nucleotides agree with TRBD1. The CDR3 loop spans 16 amino acids. Trimming cost V 8 bases and J 4 bases; bases outside gene matches: 14.

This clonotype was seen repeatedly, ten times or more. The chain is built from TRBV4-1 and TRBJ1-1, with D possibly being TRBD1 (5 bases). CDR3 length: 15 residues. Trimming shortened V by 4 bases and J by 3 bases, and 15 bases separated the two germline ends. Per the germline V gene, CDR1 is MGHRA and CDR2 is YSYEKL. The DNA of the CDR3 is TGCGCCAGCAGCCCTCTGGGGGGACCCTACACTGAAGCTTTCTTT. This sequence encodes CASSPLGGPYTEAFF.